The subject of this entry is one TCR beta chain. No antigen is known for it. CDR1 and CDR2 from the germline V gene are LNHDA and SQIVND (reference sequence). There are 15 residues in the CDR3. Trimming removed 5 bases from V and 0 bases from J, with 11 bases in between. As input for TCR beta libraries, roughly 2.1 micrograms of genomic DNA came from cryopreserved PBMCs. The data were taken from a study of cytotoxic CD8 clonotypes in ibrutinib-treated CLL. Across the whole study: Among responders, roughly 24 were partial and 2 complete; after median roughly 68 months, around 15 stayed remitted and some 12 progressed. Points from the study as a whole: Clonality measured at baseline exceeded age-matched healthy donors, tracking circulating CD8+ T-cell counts. Clonality went up at the time of ibrutinib response, stayed stable in sustained remission, and later dropped back toward its baseline level at progression.

Method: immunoSEQ multiplex PCR; TCRdb's copy keeps in-frame clones and lacks some. There are 55,000 to 80,000 clones in the sample; 90% occur only once, and 3.1% lies in the top ten. The gene calls are TRBV19 and TRBJ1-5, with a weak D call TRBD1 (5 bases). Sequences were derived from PBMCs, sampled after 12 months of ibrutinib treatment. This sequence originates from a human donor with chronic lymphocytic leukemia. The CDR3 protein is CASSGAAYSNQPQHF. Written as DNA, the CDR3 is TGTGCCAGTAGTGGGGCAGCCTATAGCAATCAGCCCCAGCATTTT.